Listed below are T cell receptor beta chains from one sample, sequenced in a study of T cells after yellow fever vaccination. Using its own MiXCR run on the 5' RACE reads, TCRdb lists one record per CDR3 protein. The sample shows 400,000 to 450,000 distinct CDR3 sequences, 18% of them seen only once. The sample consisted of PBMCs, taken before the yellow fever booster vaccination. The receptors originated from a man aged 18 to 35 who received the YFV17D yellow fever vaccine. Both conserved end residues are part of each CDR3. A D gene is named only where the DNA matches it firmly. Where a row states a size, it is once, few, many or the class of an expanded clone; other rows omit it.

TRBD2	-	19	TRBJ2-5	TRBV28	TGTGCCAGCAGTTTCTCCGAGAGGAGATGGGAGGGAAGGGGAGAGACCCAGTACTTC	CASSFSERRWEGRGETQYF
TRBD1	few	13	TRBJ1-5	TRBV14	TGTGCCAGCAGCCAGACAGGGGATCAGCCCCAGCATTTT	CASSQTGDQPQHF
-	few	14	TRBJ1-6	TRBV5-1	TGCGCCAGCAGCTTGGAAGGGTGGAATTCACCCCTCCACTTT	CASSLEGWNSPLHF
-	many	13	TRBJ1-5	TRBV12-3/TRBV12-4	TGCGCCAGCAGCTTGGGACCCAATCAGCCCCAGCATTTT	CASSLGPNQPQHF
-	few	16	TRBJ2-3	TRBV25-1	TGTGCCAGCAGTGATGCTATAGGACAGCTCACAGATACGCAGTATTTT	CASSDAIGQLTDTQYF
-	few	13	TRBJ1-5	TRBV19	TGTGCCAGTAATGTTTTTGTCGGACAGCCCCAGCATTTT	CASNVFVGQPQHF
-	-	15	TRBJ2-4	TRBV5-1	TGCGCCAGCAGCCCGGGCCAGGCGGCGGGAAACATTCAGTACTTC	CASSPGQAAGNIQYF
-	few	15	TRBJ2-3	TRBV7-2	TGTGCCAGCAGCTTAGGCGACTATGTATCAGATACGCAGTATTTT	CASSLGDYVSDTQYF
-	-	13	TRBJ2-2	TRBV28	TGTGCCAGCAGCTCAGCCTACACCGGGGAGCTGTTTTTT	CASSSAYTGELFF
-	-	16	TRBJ2-5	TRBV4-1	TGCGCCAGCAGCCAAGAGGGTAGGTTTGATGCGGAGACCCAGTACTTC	CASSQEGRFDAETQYF
TRBD2	few	17	TRBJ2-1	TRBV5-1	TGCGCCAGCAGCTTGCGTTCTACTAGCGGGGTTTCGAATGAGCAGTTCTTC	CASSLRSTSGVSNEQFF
-	few	13	TRBJ2-1	TRBV7-2	TGTGCCAGCAGCTTAGAGCTGCGCAATGAGCAGTTCTTC	CASSLELRNEQFF
-	-	13	TRBJ1-5	TRBV18	TGTGCCAGCTCACCAATGGGGGCCCAGCCCCAGCATTTT	CASSPMGAQPQHF
TRBD2	-	18	TRBJ2-1	TRBV2	TGTGCCAGCAGCTGGATTAGCGGGGGGGACTCGGGAGGGCTTGAGCAGTTCTTC	CASSWISGGDSGGLEQFF
TRBD2	many	13	TRBJ2-7	TRBV20-1	TGCAGTGCTAGTCTAGCGGGAGACTACGAGCAGTACTTC	CSASLAGDYEQYF
TRBD1	few	17	TRBJ1-1	TRBV24-1	TGTGCCACCAGTGAGCTCCCTTCCGGGACAGGGGAACCTGAAGCTTTCTTT	CATSELPSGTGEPEAFF
-	-	13	TRBJ2-5	TRBV6-5	TGTGCCAGCAGCCCCCCCCCGGGGGAGACCCAGTACTTC	CASSPPPGETQYF
-	many	14	TRBJ2-1	TRBV7-6	TGTGCCAGCAGCTTAGCCGGGGGAGGCAATGAGCAGTTCTTC	CASSLAGGGNEQFF
-	-	13	TRBJ2-7	TRBV7-2	TGTGCCAGCAGATTGGCACCAACCTACGAGCAGTACTTC	CASRLAPTYEQYF
-	-	15	TRBJ1-1	TRBV15	TGTGCCACCAGCACCCGACGGATGGAGGAGGGTGAAGCTTTCTTT	CATSTRRMEEGEAFF
TRBD2	-	11	TRBJ2-5	TRBV3-1	TGTGCCAGCAGCCAGGCGGGGGCCCAGTACTTC	CASSQAGAQYF
TRBD1	-	13	TRBJ2-7	TRBV25-1	TGTGCCAGCAGGGAGACAGGGGCCGTCGAGCAGTACTTC	CASRETGAVEQYF
-	few	16	TRBJ2-3	TRBV9	TGTGCCAGCAGCGTATTAGGGGGGGCGGGCACAGATACGCAGTATTTT	CASSVLGGAGTDTQYF
TRBD1	once	14	TRBJ1-5	TRBV4-1	TGCGCCAGCAGCCAAGAGACAGGGATTCAGCCCCAGCATTTT	CASSQETGIQPQHF
-	many	15	TRBJ2-5	TRBV6-5	TGTGCCAGCAGTTCCCAATGGTCTTCGGCGGAGACCCAGTACTTC	CASSSQWSSAETQYF
-	few	16	TRBJ2-2	TRBV23-1	TGCGCCAGCAGTACCCGACAGGAGCGGGACACCGGGGAGCTGTTTTTT	CASSTRQERDTGELFF